This T cell receptor (beta chain) was observed in a study of cytomegalovirus exposure and HLA in healthy donors. The CDR3 contains 16 residues. Germline V gene data show CDR1 as KGHSH and CDR2 as LQKENI. Deletions cut 3 bases from V and 2 bases from J, with 14 bases between. At the time of sampling, donors were nominally healthy, though unrecorded immune exposures were likely. Researchers ran the PCR with 60 Vbeta and 13 Jbeta primers. Clones were sequenced by immunoSEQ multiplex PCR, and TCRdb holds only the in-frame ones, with some missing. The sample shows about 190,000 clones, approximately 75% of them seen only once.

This sequence joins TRBV18 and TRBJ1-5; D is possibly TRBD1 (5 bases). The source is a man aged 25-45 years in good health and CMV-seropositive. The sequenced sample was PBMCs. CDR3 DNA sequence: TGTGCCAGCTCACCTCCGGGAGAAGGGGGCAATCAGCCCCAGCATTTT. It translates to CASSPPGEGGNQPQHF.